This record looks at one T cell receptor (beta chain) sequence and its context. One junction end disagrees with the germline gene, perhaps due to a read error. These data originate in a study of tumor T cells in aggressive B-cell lymphoma. CDR1 is SGHRS and CDR2 is YFSETQ in the germline V gene. CDR3 size: 15 residues. The protocol was immunoSEQ multiplex PCR, while the TCRdb copy is restricted to in-frame clones and leaves out a portion. The data contain about 3,500 clones, around 96% of them seen just once; the ten biggest clones take up around 2%. Input material: tumor tissue. This chain links TRBV5-1 with TRBJ2-3; D is perhaps TRBD1 (5 bases). The TCR comes from an adult with diffuse large B cell lymphoma. The CDR3 reads CVSSFWGPSTDTQYF. Here the CDR3 DNA reads TGCGTCAGCAGCTTCTGGGGCCCTAGTACAGATACGCAGTATTTT.